This T cell receptor delta chain comes out of a study of γδ T cells in repeated Plasmodium falciparum infection. Across the study: Age- and gender-matched Australian children served as comparison for malaria-exposed Malian children. Sampling occurred at baseline, pre-infection for selected infections, and 21 days post-infection.

In this sample, this clone turned up a few times. TCRdb has a much larger clone's protein, which differs at residue 7 from the translation of this DNA, likely because of a read error; what is shown is the protein translated from the DNA. TCRdb re-processed the multiplex PCR reads using CATT. This sample carries 85,000 to 95,000 delta-chain clones, roughly 1.4% of them seen once, and the ten largest clones take more than 7.5%. Flow sorting of PBMC yielded separate Vgamma9/Vdelta2+ and Vdelta2-negative gammadelta T cell populations for bulk repertoire analysis. CDR1 and CDR2 (germline): TSWWSYY, QGS. Trimming removed 1 base from V and 0 bases from J; junction bases left unmatched: 21. The length of the CDR3 is 22 residues.

The sequence was obtained from a pool of human donors (malaria-infected and uninfected, not separated). The chain is built from TRDV1 and TRDJ1; 9 bases fit TRDD3. Sequences were obtained from gamma-delta T cells from blood. CDR3 bases: TGTGCTCTTGGGGAACCTACGGGCCATCCTACTGGGGGACGTCTGTACACCGATAAACTCATCTTT. Residues: CALGEPTGHPTGGRLYTDKLIF.